One and the same sample provided the 5 T cell receptor beta chains below, sequenced in a study of CD8+CD57+ T cells in acquired aplastic anemia. CDR3 and TCR beta VDJ profiling relied on genomic DNA as the template. Via MiXCR, TCRdb re-called the reads, giving one row per CDR3 protein. The sample holds about 120,000 distinct CDR3 sequences, roughly 40% seen once. Before being chosen for sequencing, patients had shown CD8+CD57+ cell expansion by flow cytometry. Material for sequencing was sorted CD4+, CD8+, or CD8+CD57+ T cells (not recorded which) from PBMCs. The receptors were gathered from a human donor with aplastic anemia.

The chain employs TRBV20-1 and TRBJ2-1; 9 bases match TRBD2. CDR3 length: 17 amino acids. J was trimmed by 0 bases and V by 3 bases; bases with no gene match: 9. Germline lookup yields CDR1 DFQATT and CDR2 SNEGSKA (reference sequence). In DNA form, the CDR3 reads TGCAGTGCTAGGACCAGCGGGGGGCCGAGCTCCTACAATGAGCAGTTCTTC. Its protein product is CSARTSGGPSSYNEQFF.

The chain has TRBV7-2 and TRBJ2-1; 11 nucleotides align to TRBD2. V lost 0 bases and J lost 7; bases outside the gene matches: 2. The CDR3 extends over 15 amino acids. Germline CDR1 is SGHTA and CDR2 is FQGNSA. In DNA form, the CDR3 reads TGTGCCAGCAGCTTAGCTAGCGGGGGGGAGAATGAGCAGTTCTTC. Translation: CASSLASGGENEQFF.

The gene calls are TRBV5-5 and TRBJ1-2, with 12 bases that match TRBD1. This CDR3 comprises 16 residues. V shed 4 bases and J 4 bases; nucleotides not matched to a gene: 8. Per germline, CDR1 SGHKS and CDR2 YYEKEE (reference sequence). CDR3 sequence reads: CASSTTGTGGVYGYTF. The CDR3 bases are TGTGCCAGCAGCACTACCGGGACAGGGGGCGTCTATGGCTACACCTTC. Using reference TRBV5-5 and TRBJ1-2 for the parts outside the CDR3, the full variable domain is DAGVTQSPTHLIKTRGQQVTLRCSPISGHKSVSWYQQVLGQGPQFIFQYYEKEERGRGNFPDRFSARQFPNYSSELNVNALLLGDSALYLCASSTTGTGGVYGYTFGSGTRLTVV.

In this sample, this clonotype turned up many times. This chain joins TRBV27 and TRBJ1-2; D is uncertain. The germline gives CDR1 MNHEY, CDR2 SMNVEV (reference sequence). Between the trimmed V and J ends, which lost 5 bases and 3 bases, there was a span of 10 bases. This CDR3 has 13 amino acids. CDR3 protein: CASSPTLHYGYTF. DNA of the CDR3: TGTGCCAGCAGTCCGACACTCCACTATGGCTACACCTTC.

This clonotype has at least ten counts. The chain combines TRBV7-8 with TRBJ1-6; D may be TRBD1 (5 bases). CDR1 and CDR2 (germline): SGHVS, FQNEAQ. The CDR3 consists of 14 residues. The germline V and J ends were trimmed by 2 bases and 5 bases, with 7 bases remaining between them. CDR3 in DNA: TGTGCCAGCAGCTTATCAGGGAATAATTCACCCCTCCACTTT. This translates into CASSLSGNNSPLHF.